This TCR beta chain was sequenced during a study of breast tumors, draining lymph nodes, adjacent tissues (dated by TCRdb to 2016 to 2017). Regarding the complete study: TCR beta repertoires were compared across tumor, adjacent nontumor tissue and axillary lymph nodes obtained from breast cancer patients. In human breast cancer, the study set out to evaluate how tumor, surrounding tissue and draining lymph node repertoires relate to one another and whether T cells may move between these sites.

TCRdb records Illumina HiSeq 2000 as the sequencer. Multiplex PCR amplification was used to generate the TCR beta chain libraries. The amplified TCR beta chain products were analyzed by high-throughput sequencing. Starting from the raw public reads, TCRdb applied fastp trimming at Q25, assembled clones with MiXCR and retained in-frame beta chains. A single entry per CDR3 protein holds the most common genes and DNA from its merged rows. The sample profile shows approximately 250,000 distinct CDR3 sequences; less than 35% of them were found once. The top ten hold 3.6% of the sample. This clonotype was detected ten times or more. Its antigen is still unknown. At one boundary the junction diverges from the germline segment, which might be a read error. Study-wide findings and limitations: The similarity between tumor and nontumor tissue repertoires was significantly greater in luminal-like breast cancer than in basal-like breast cancer. The data were judged consistent with most tumor T cells deriving from the lymph node and then expanding within tumor tissue. Rather than being directly demonstrated, the conclusion that tumor T cells originate in lymph nodes was presented as consistent with a hypothesis. Tumor T-cell repertoires showed less diversity than lymph node repertoires and more diversity than nontumor tissue repertoires, and tumor T-cell repertoires showed preferential V and J gene usage.

Lymph node samples came from the axillary draining lymph nodes of breast cancer patients. For CDR1 and CDR2, the germline V gene lists SGHVS and FNYEAQ. The CDR3, cysteine through phenylalanine, is 15 amino acids long. Kept here is only the CDR3 DNA, which spans 45 bases and is read in frame from base 1. Sequencing was done on a sample of axillary lymph node tissue. The origin of this receptor is a female donor with breast cancer. Some clones in this sample may be carry-over from other donors' samples. This receptor chain uses TRBV7-6 and TRBJ2-5; the D gene could be either TRBD1 or TRBD2, each agreeing at 5 bases. The DNA reads as follows: TGTGCCAGCAGCCCGACAGTGGGAGTCCAAGAGACCCAGCACTTC. Its protein reads: CASSPTVGVQETQHF.